This T cell receptor (beta chain) was observed in a study of blood T cell repertoires in COVID-19. For the study at large: Acute and convalescent COVID-19 samples came from the United States, Italy and Spain. From T cells, B-cell-depleted T cells, or PBMCs came the material, which was cDNA or gDNA.

In the authors' methods: Researchers report that nucleated cell counts were estimated from reference gene primer amplification. The method was immunoSEQ multiplex PCR; TCRdb's version includes in-frame clones alone and lacks a portion of them. V, J and clone size reflect that table, while D and trimming were determined from the DNA. The table has a few hundred thousand clones, around 89% seen once. Seattle's enrolled individuals joined amid active infection and were then monitored longitudinally. The germline V gene has CDR1 SGHNT and CDR2 YYREEE (reference sequence). This CDR3 region has 15 residues. Trimming cost V 7 bases and J 9 bases; bases outside gene matches: 15.

The source is a woman in her twenties or thirties with COVID-19, enrolled during active disease. The chain couples TRBV5-4 to TRBJ2-1; the match to TRBD2 covers 8 bases. Specimen: peripheral blood. The CDR3 loop is CASRSMGLVFTEQFF. Here the CDR3 DNA reads TGTGCCAGCCGGTCCATGGGACTAGTCTTTACTGAGCAGTTCTTC.